In this sample, the clone carrying this TCR beta chain turned up a few times. Trimming at V came to 6 bases and at J to 16 bases, leaving 7 bases not matched to a gene. CDR3 length: 12 residues. CDR1 is SNHLY and CDR2 is FYNNEI in the germline V gene. These data are taken from a study of blood T cell repertoires in COVID-19. In the study overall: The samples span acute and convalescent COVID-19 from the United States, Italy and Spain. Nucleic acid was either cDNA or gDNA, and it came from T cells, B-cell-depleted T cells, or PBMCs.

Original methodology: Amplification from reference gene primers served as the basis for estimated nucleated cell counts. Assay: immunoSEQ multiplex PCR; the TCRdb copy retains only in-frame clones and omits some. V and J calls and clone size come straight from that table; D and trimming were deduced from the DNA. The data show a few hundred thousand clones, with 70% to 90% seen just once and 3% held by the top ten. The V call is TRBV2, the J call TRBJ1-6; 9 nucleotides match TRBD1. Sequencing input: peripheral blood. The origin of this receptor is a human donor in a cohort sampled during active COVID-19. The CDR3 region has the DNA TGTGCCAGCAGGCCGGGACAGGGACCACTCCACTTT. It is translated as CASRPGQGPLHF.